The rows below give T cell receptor beta chains drawn from one sample of a study of post-analysis software for immune sequencing data. TCRdb re-analysed the PCR reads in MiXCR, keeping a single row per CDR3 protein. Here the sample spans around 150,000 distinct CDR3 sequences, roughly 40% being singletons. The source was blood, collected after autologous hematopoietic stem cell transplantation. These receptors were taken from a girl aged 5 to 17 with multiple sclerosis. Both conserved end residues are part of each CDR3. The D gene is left open where the match is weak. The size of a clone is reported for some rows only, either as once, few or many, or as a class for expanded clones.

J | size | D | V | CDR3
TRBJ1-2 | NA | TRBD1 | TRBV12-3/TRBV12-4 | CASSLDRGKSGYTF
TRBJ2-1 | few | NA | TRBV29-1 | CSVGGGLGYNEQFF
TRBJ2-1 | NA | NA | TRBV9 | CASSVGQGNLNEQFF
TRBJ2-5 | few | TRBD2 | TRBV7-9 | CASSPAGAGTQYF
TRBJ2-1 | NA | TRBD1 | TRBV11-3 | CASRDRDSDNEQFF
TRBJ2-5 | few | NA | TRBV29-1 | CSVTARGQLGQETQYF
TRBJ2-7 | NA | TRBD2 | TRBV20-1 | CSARDGGGTRAFYEQYF
TRBJ1-4 | few | NA | TRBV20-1 | CSARDWRRVNNEKLFF
TRBJ2-1 | NA | TRBD2 | TRBV20-1 | CSAISGRASYNEQFF
TRBJ2-1 | NA | NA | TRBV10-3 | CAISLGGSYNEQFF
TRBJ1-4 | NA | NA | TRBV20-1 | CSAKPDRDEKLFF
TRBJ2-4 | once | NA | TRBV4-2 | CASNQNIGGALAKNIQYF
TRBJ2-5 | NA | TRBD2 | TRBV27 | CASRTIGEREEYF
TRBJ2-3 | NA | NA | TRBV6-2/TRBV6-3 | CASSYGASTDTQYF
TRBJ1-1 | NA | NA | TRBV5-1 | CASSLFPGNTEAFF
TRBJ2-5 | NA | TRBD1 | TRBV6-5 | CASSLSHRGGETQYF
TRBJ1-2 | NA | NA | TRBV28 | CASRLGRDGYTF
TRBJ2-5 | many | TRBD2 | TRBV29-1 | CSVDWTSGSGTQYF
TRBJ1-5 | NA | NA | TRBV7-2 | CASSYESNSNQPQHF
TRBJ1-6 | few | NA | TRBV27 | CASSLSSGQTYNSPLHF
TRBJ1-6 | NA | NA | TRBV12-3/TRBV12-4 | CASSPGWSTENSPLHF
TRBJ2-1 | few | NA | TRBV7-9 | CASSFSPNEQFF
TRBJ2-7 | many | TRBD1 | TRBV20-1 | CSAAGDRYYEQYF
TRBJ2-1 | NA | TRBD2 | TRBV9 | CASSVGSSGSLVEQFF
TRBJ2-3 | NA | NA | TRBV24-1 | CATSPEHSSGTDTQYF
TRBJ2-3 | few | TRBD2 | TRBV3-1 | CASSQASGRSTDTQYF
TRBJ2-4 | NA | TRBD1 | TRBV2 | CASDRDHQNIQYF
TRBJ2-5 | NA | NA | TRBV4-2 | CASSQEPDPETQYF
TRBJ1-5 | NA | NA | TRBV20-1 | CSANPKTYNQPQHF
TRBJ2-7 | few | NA | TRBV7-9 | CASSQGTYEQYF
TRBJ2-1 | NA | TRBD2 | TRBV5-4 | CASSWAKAGDLEQFF
TRBJ2-3 | few | NA | TRBV6-1 | CASTLTTLKDTQYF
TRBJ2-5 | NA | NA | TRBV3-1 | CASSQDVRQAREQYF
NA | NA | NA | TRBV5-1 | CASSLGVGEAYNEQYF
TRBJ2-5 | many | TRBD1 | TRBV11-2 | CASTKTRSRGQETQYF
TRBJ1-1 | few | TRBD1 | TRBV4-2 | CASSQDPDRETEAFF
TRBJ1-5 | NA | NA | TRBV12-3/TRBV12-4 | CASSLSQPQHF
TRBJ2-7 | few | NA | TRBV12-3/TRBV12-4 | CASSWGGYEQYF
TRBJ2-5 | NA | NA | TRBV3-1 | CASSHGQGFQETQYF